Listed below are T cell receptor beta chains from one sample, sequenced in a study of identical twins. From the 5' RACE reads, TCRdb called clonotypes with MiXCR, one entry per CDR3 protein. The profile covers 1,800,000 or so distinct CDR3 sequences, with less than 35% appearing a single time and approximately 0.25% taken by the ten largest. Sample: cord blood. Source of these receptors: a newborn girl in good health. CDR3s include the opening cysteine and the closing phenylalanine or tryptophan. The D gene is left open where the match is weak. Expanded clones get a size class; other rows say once, few or many, or leave the size out.

cdr3_aa	cdr3_nt	clone_size	v_call	j_call	d_call
CASSVGDRSPYEQYF	TGTGCCAGCAGCGTCGGGGACAGGTCCCCCTACGAGCAGTACTTC	few	TRBV9	TRBJ2-7	TRBD1
CSGPGTRDYSEQFF	TGCAGTGGACCTGGGACTAGAGACTACAGTGAGCAGTTCTTC	NA	TRBV20-1	TRBJ2-1	TRBD2
CASSAYVTGANQPQHF	TGTGCCAGCAGCGCCTATGTGACAGGGGCAAATCAGCCCCAGCATTTT	few	TRBV28	TRBJ1-5	TRBD1
CASSLVGSGNQPQHF	TGTGCCAGCAGCTTGGTGGGTTCTGGCAATCAGCCCCAGCATTTT	few	TRBV7-2	TRBJ1-5	NA
CASREGASHEQYF	TGTGCCAGCAGGGAGGGGGCTTCCCACGAGCAGTACTTC	NA	TRBV6-1	TRBJ2-7	NA
CASSLSWTLNYGYTF	TGTGCCAGCAGTCTAAGCTGGACACTTAACTATGGCTACACCTTC	NA	TRBV27	TRBJ1-2	NA
CSARTGHSYEQYF	TGCAGTGCTAGAACCGGACACTCCTACGAGCAGTACTTC	few	TRBV20-1	TRBJ2-7	NA
CSASGRAGDPTRTDTQYF	TGCAGTGCTAGCGGGAGGGCCGGGGACCCCACTCGCACAGATACGCAGTATTTT	NA	TRBV20-1	TRBJ2-3	TRBD2
CSARVVEYNSPLHF	TGCAGTGCTAGAGTAGTAGAGTATAATTCACCCCTCCACTTT	NA	TRBV20-1	TRBJ1-6	NA
CASSRTLAIYNEQYF	TGTGCCAGCAGCCGTACACTAGCGATCTACAATGAGCAGTACTTC	NA	TRBV3-1	TRBJ2-5	TRBD2
CASMRLGAYEQYF	TGTGCCAGCATGAGACTGGGCGCCTACGAGCAGTACTTC	NA	TRBV6-1	TRBJ2-7	NA